The 18 T cell receptor beta chains below come from one sample, sequenced in a study of cytomegalovirus exposure and HLA in healthy donors. Here immunoSEQ multiplex PCR was the method, and the copy in TCRdb shows in-frame clones only, minus some. Of approximately 140,000 clones listed, approximately 87% are singletons. Sequencing input: PBMCs. All receptors derive from a man between 18 and 35 years old in good health and CMV-seronegative.

The chain links TRBV6-1 to TRBJ2-5; TRBD2 matches at 10 bases. The V gene's germline CDR1 is MNHNS and CDR2 SASEGT. This CDR3 comprises 15 residues. J lost 7 bases, V lost 2 bases, and 7 bases had no gene match. The CDR3 sequence: CASSEWSGGGMTQYF. CDR3 nucleotides: TGTGCCAGCAGTGAATGGAGCGGGGGGGGCATGACCCAGTACTTC.

The V call is TRBV12-5, the J call TRBJ1-1; D is perhaps TRBD1 (5 bases). The CDR3 loop spans 15 amino acids. V lost 2 bases and J 4 bases, leaving 14 bases between the germline ends. From germline, CDR1 is LGHNT and CDR2 FRNRAP. CDR3: CASGLRGREGTEAFF. The DNA for the CDR3 is TGTGCTAGTGGTTTGAGGGGCAGGGAAGGCACTGAAGCTTTCTTT.

The sample holds one count of this clone. This chain links TRBV9 with TRBJ2-5; 8 bases line up with TRBD2. The CDR3 is made up of 15 amino acids. V shed 0 bases and J 0 bases; nucleotides not matched to a gene: 1. Germline V lookup: CDR1 SGDLS, CDR2 YYNGEE. The CDR3, as DNA: TGTGCCAGCAGCGTAGCGGGGGGGTACCAAGAGACCCAGTACTTC. Translating gives CASSVAGGYQETQYF.

A word on this clone: Within the sample, other DNA sequences also encode this same CDR3. CDR3 loop: CASSFGGRREQFF. CDR3 DNA sequence: TGTGCCAGCAGTTTCGGGGGGAGGAGGGAGCAGTTCTTC. This chain links TRBV27 with TRBJ2-1; 7 positions agree with TRBD2. Per germline, CDR1 MNHEY and CDR2 SMNVEV (reference sequence). The CDR3 runs to 13 residues. V lost 3 bases to trimming and J lost 10 bases; unmatched junction nucleotides: 6.

J is TRBJ1-5 and V is TRBV27, with D possibly TRBD1 on 5 matching bases. V was shortened by 6 bases and J by 1 base, with 7 bases between the two germline ends. The CDR3 runs to 13 residues. Germline CDR1 and CDR2: MNHEY and SMNVEV (reference sequence). The CDR3 is CASSGGSNQPQHF. The CDR3 DNA sequence: TGTGCCAGCAGCGGGGGAAGCAATCAGCCCCAGCATTTT.

The chain uses TRBV5-1 and TRBJ2-7; 8 positions agree with TRBD2. The ends lost 4 bases at V and 0 bases at J; junction bases unmatched: 6. From germline, CDR1 is SGHRS and CDR2 YFSETQ. CDR3 length: 15 residues. The CDR3 loop reads CASSPFSGVSYEQYF. CDR3 nucleotide sequence: TGCGCCAGCAGCCCATTTAGCGGGGTCTCCTACGAGCAGTACTTC.

The chain links TRBV7-8 to TRBJ2-1; 12 nucleotides line up with TRBD2. The CDR3 is 16 residues long. J lost 6 bases, V lost 4 bases, and 7 bases had no gene match. Looked up from germline, CDR1 is SGHVS and CDR2 is FQNEAQ. The DNA for the CDR3 is TGTGCCAGCAGCTGGAGACTAGCGGGAGAACCCAATGAGCAGTTCTTC. It encodes CASSWRLAGEPNEQFF. Filled out from reference TRBV7-8 and TRBJ2-1, the complete variable domain reads GAGVSQSPRYKVAKRGQDVALRCDPISGHVSLFWYQQALGQGPEFLTYFQNEAQLDKSGLPSDRFFAERPEGSVSTLKIQRTQQEDSAVYLCASSWRLAGEPNEQFFGPGTRLTVL.

This clone was observed once. Written as DNA, the CDR3 is TGTGCCAGCAGGGTGGGGAGCGGGAGGGCCTACAATGAGCAGTTCTTC. Translated, it gives CASRVGSGRAYNEQFF. The V call is TRBV28, the J call TRBJ2-1; the match to TRBD2 covers 10 bases. The CDR3 is 16 amino acids. The junction had 7 bases not matched to a gene; V was cut back by 6 bases and J by 2 bases. CDR1 MDHEN and CDR2 SYDVKM come from the germline V gene.

As DNA, the CDR3 is TGCAGCGTTGATATTTTTGAGGAATCGGCTGGAAACACCATATATTTT. Translation: CSVDIFEESAGNTIYF. The V gene is TRBV29-1, the J gene TRBJ1-3; no clear D gene. The CDR3 length is 16 residues. Trimming removed 3 bases at V and 2 bases at J, with 17 bases between. Germline CDR1 and CDR2: SQVTM and ANQGSEA. The variable domain in full, completed from reference TRBV29-1 and TRBJ1-3, reads SAVISQKPSRDICQRGTSLTIQCQVDSQVTMMFWYRQQPGQSLTLIATANQGSEATYESGFVIDKFPISRPNLTFSTLTVSNMSPEDSSIYLCSVDIFEESAGNTIYFGEGSWLTVV.

CDR3 nucleotide sequence: TGTGCCAGCAGCTTGTGGAGTACCCAAGAGACCCAGTACTTC. Residues: CASSLWSTQETQYF. This sequence joins TRBV7-2 and TRBJ2-5; D remains unclear. Germline assignment: CDR1 SGHTA and CDR2 FQGNSA. Between the trimmed V and J ends, which lost 3 bases and 1 base, there was a span of 9 bases. This CDR3 region has 14 residues.

The chain links TRBV5-6 to TRBJ2-7, with a tentative D call TRBD1 (6 bases). Trimming pared 4 bases from V and 0 bases from J, leaving 17 bases between. CDR1 is SGHDT, CDR2 YYEEEE, per germline. The CDR3 totals 16 residues. The CDR3 nucleotides read TGTGCCAGCAGCCCTATCGCCGGGACACTCTCCTACGAGCAGTACTTC. Protein: CASSPIAGTLSYEQYF.

The chain recombines TRBV28 with TRBJ1-4; D remains unclear. This CDR3 contains 13 residues. Trimming took off 7 bases at V and 0 bases at J, with 6 bases between the two ends. Germline lookup yields CDR1 MDHEN and CDR2 SYDVKM. CDR3 loop: CASTSTTNEKLFF. The CDR3 DNA reads as TGTGCCAGCACGTCTACAACTAATGAAAAACTGTTTTTT.

The chain employs TRBV28 and TRBJ1-5, with D perhaps TRBD1 (6 bases). This CDR3 spans 17 amino acids. Between the trimmed V and J ends, which lost 7 bases and 3 bases, there was a span of 22 bases. From germline, CDR1 is MDHEN and CDR2 SYDVKM. The CDR3 here is CASNHPGRTETNQPQHF. The CDR3 DNA is TGTGCCAGCAACCATCCCGGCAGGACAGAAACCAATCAGCCCCAGCATTTT.

J is TRBJ2-7 and V is TRBV6-1; D unclear. Germline V gene data show CDR1 as MNHNS and CDR2 as SASEGT. Deletions cut 7 bases from V and 0 bases from J, with 13 bases between. This CDR3 comprises 14 residues. CDR3 sequence: CASKESTVSYEQYF. CDR3 coding DNA: TGTGCCAGCAAGGAAAGTACAGTCTCCTACGAGCAGTACTTC.

The chain couples TRBV5-5 to TRBJ1-2; 9 bases line up with TRBD1. Germline values: CDR1 SGHKS, CDR2 YYEKEE (reference sequence). The J segment lost 8 bases and the V segment lost 6 bases, leaving 11 bases of the junction unmatched. The CDR3 extends over 14 amino acids. CDR3 sequence reads: CASTFPGTGNGYTF. Written as DNA, the CDR3 is TGTGCCAGCACCTTCCCCGGGACAGGGAACGGCTACACCTTC.

The sample holds a few counts of this clone. This chain uses TRBV11-2 with TRBJ2-2; the D is unclear. The CDR3 runs to 14 residues. Germline V gives CDR1 SGHAT, CDR2 FQNNGV. With 0 bases removed from V and 5 bases from J, the gap between germline ends came to 7 bases. The CDR3 spells CASSLDRVTGELFF. The CDR3 DNA reads as TGTGCCAGCAGCTTAGATCGGGTTACCGGGGAGCTGTTTTTT.

This CDR3 reads CASSPLTSGASEQYF. As DNA, the CDR3 is TGTGCCAGCAGTCCCCTTACCAGCGGTGCAAGCGAGCAGTACTTC. The genes are TRBV27 and TRBJ2-7; weak D call: TRBD2 (5 bases). CDR3 size: 15 residues. CDR1 MNHEY and CDR2 SMNVEV come from the germline V gene (reference sequence). V shed 5 bases and J shed 6 bases, with 20 bases lying between them.

V usage is TRBV5-1 and J usage is TRBJ1-3, with D perhaps TRBD1 (5 bases). The CDR3 is made up of 14 amino acids. Germline V gene data show CDR1 as SGHRS and CDR2 as YFSETQ. The V end lost 4 bases, the J end lost 0 bases, and 8 bases lay between the germline ends. The CDR3 DNA sequence: TGCGCCAGCAGCCCGGGGGGCTCTGGAAACACCATATATTTT. This gives the protein CASSPGGSGNTIYF.